The 25 T cell receptor beta chains below come from one sample, sequenced in a study of beta chain features in type 1 diabetes. Every isolated RNA sample was fully reverse transcribed, so sequencing captured expressed TCRB transcripts. Sequencing used immunoSEQ multiplex PCR; TCRdb keeps in-frame clones, though not all of them. The sample lists around 340,000 clones; 6.5% to 10% were seen once. The sequencing input was central memory CD4+ T cells from blood. The receptors were sampled from a woman between 18 and 29 years old in good health.

This clone was seen a few times. The V call is TRBV28, the J call TRBJ2-7, with TRBD2 identical over 7 bases. The CDR3 sequence is 13 residues long. Losses at the gene ends were 8 bases for V and 2 bases for J; bases not matched to a gene: 6. CDR1 and CDR2 from the germline V gene are MDHEN and SYDVKM. The CDR3 region has the DNA TGTGCCAGCGGGAGGGAGGGCCCCTACGAGCAGTACTTC. It yields the protein CASGREGPYEQYF.

V is TRBV11-2 and J is TRBJ2-2; possible D gene TRBD1, 6 bases. The germline V and J ends were trimmed by 3 bases and 2 bases, with 13 bases remaining between them. Germline V gene data show CDR1 as SGHAT and CDR2 as FQNNGV. The CDR3 is 16 amino acids. Here the CDR3 reads CASSFQHGTNTGELFF. The CDR3 coding sequence is TGTGCCAGCAGCTTTCAACATGGGACAAACACCGGGGAGCTGTTTTTT.

This clone was counted at least ten times. The chain combines TRBV7-8 with TRBJ2-1; TRBD2 agrees at 8 bases. The CDR3 loop spans 15 amino acids. Trimming removed 5 bases from V and 8 bases from J; junction bases left unmatched: 11. Germline CDR1 and CDR2: SGHVS and FQNEAQ. The CDR3 here is CASSAPGLVGHEQFF. The DNA for the CDR3 is TGTGCCAGCAGCGCTCCGGGACTAGTAGGCCATGAGCAGTTCTTC.

There are a few counts of this clone. The V and J genes are TRBV27 and TRBJ1-2, with a tentative D call TRBD1 (6 bases). Between the trimmed V and J ends, which lost 8 bases and 2 bases, there was a span of 21 bases. The CDR3 is made up of 16 amino acids. Looked up from germline, CDR1 is MNHEY and CDR2 is SMNVEV (reference sequence). CDR3 region: CASAGLTGHRNYGYTF. The CDR3 nucleotides read TGTGCCAGCGCTGGGCTAACGGGACACCGAAACTATGGCTACACCTTC.

The rearrangement links TRBV10-3 to TRBJ2-7; TRBD2 matches at 7 bases. CDR1 and CDR2 from the germline V gene are ENHRY and SYGVKD. CDR3 size: 13 residues. With 4 bases clipped from V and 5 bases from J, the junction kept 5 bases outside the gene matches. The CDR3 coding sequence is TGTGCCATCAGTGGCGGGAGTTTGGACGAGCAGTACTTC. Translating it yields CAISGGSLDEQYF.

The chain recombines TRBV7-3 with TRBJ2-1, with unresolved D. CDR1 is SGHTA and CDR2 is FQGTGA in the germline V gene. V lost 5 bases to trimming and J lost 7 bases, with 9 bases between them. The CDR3 has 12 residues. CDR3 sequence: CASSPISNEQFF. Here the CDR3 DNA reads TGTGCCAGCAGCCCCATCTCAAATGAGCAGTTCTTC.

This clone has just a few counts. The chain carries TRBV14 and TRBJ1-2; no clear D. V lost 6 bases to trimming and J lost 3 bases, with 17 bases between them. This CDR3 is built from 15 residues. Germline values: CDR1 SGHDN, CDR2 FVKESK. Written as DNA, the CDR3 is TGTGCCAGCAGTTTATTCGGACCCGGGGACTATGGCTACACCTTC. Its protein is CASSLFGPGDYGYTF.

The V and J genes are TRBV6-1 and TRBJ2-7; 11 bases line up with TRBD1. The CDR3 contains 15 residues. Germline trimming cut 6 bases from V and 6 bases from J; bases unmatched to any gene: 10. CDR1 and CDR2 (germline): MNHNS, SASEGT. CDR3 in DNA: TGTGCCAGCAGCCTCCCCCGGACAGGGGGCTTCGAGCAGTACTTC. It specifies CASSLPRTGGFEQYF.

The rearrangement joins TRBV5-6 to TRBJ2-1; tentative D call: TRBD1 (6 bases). Trimming took off 6 bases at V and 4 bases at J, with 11 bases between the two ends. CDR3 length: 13 amino acids. Germline V gene sequence: CDR1 SGHDT, CDR2 YYEEEE. CDR3 sequence: CASNNRVYNEQFF. For the CDR3, the DNA is TGTGCCAGCAACAACAGGGTGTACAATGAGCAGTTCTTC.

The CDR3 spells CASSSQGLQGQPQHF. The CDR3 region has the DNA TGTGCCAGCAGCTCACAGGGTCTCCAGGGGCAGCCCCAGCATTTT. This chain joins TRBV11-2 and TRBJ1-5, with a possible D match to TRBD1 (6 bases). Per the germline V gene, CDR1 is SGHAT and CDR2 is FQNNGV. Trimming pared 4 bases from V and 7 bases from J, leaving 17 bases between. The CDR3 consists of 15 residues. Complete variable domain (other parts from reference TRBV11-2 and TRBJ1-5): EAGVAQSPRYKIIEKRQSVAFWCNPISGHATLYWYQQILGQGPKLLIQFQNNGVVDDSQLPKDRFSAERLKGVDSTLKIQPAKLEDSAVYLCASSSQGLQGQPQHFGDGTRLSIL.

This clone showed up just a few times. The V and J genes are TRBV2 and TRBJ2-3, with 7 bases fitting TRBD2. The trim removed 7 bases at V and 1 base at J, leaving 2 bases unmatched. The CDR3 length is 13 residues. The germline gives CDR1 SNHLY, CDR2 FYNNEI. The CDR3 protein is CASIREGTDTQYF. The CDR3 DNA follows: TGTGCCAGCATACGGGAGGGCACAGATACGCAGTATTTT.

This clone was picked up a small number of times. The CDR3 DNA sequence: TGTGCCAGTAGTGCATCTCCTAGTCCAGACAGGTGGATCGGCGAGCAGTTCTTC. It translates to CASSASPSPDRWIGEQFF. This chain connects TRBV19 to TRBJ2-1; D perhaps matches TRBD1 (6 bases). Germline V gene sequence: CDR1 LNHDA, CDR2 SQIVND (reference sequence). Trimming shortened V by 5 bases and J by 10 bases, and 30 bases separated the two germline ends. There are 18 residues in the CDR3.

V usage is TRBV29-1 and J usage is TRBJ2-7; D uncertain. Germline CDR1 is SQVTM and CDR2 is ANQGSEA. V was cut by 5 bases and J by 4 bases, with 21 bases left in between. This CDR3 region has 15 residues. The CDR3 DNA sequence: TGCAGCGTTTCCCTAAGAGGATTTAAGATTTACGAGCAGTACTTC. It translates to CSVSLRGFKIYEQYF.

To note about this clone: Other nucleotide sequences from this sample produce the same CDR3. The chain carries TRBV29-1 and TRBJ2-1; unclear D gene. The V end was cut by 4 bases, the J end by 4 bases, with 8 bases between. The CDR3 contains 12 residues. CDR1 is SQVTM and CDR2 is ANQGSEA in the germline V gene. As DNA, the CDR3 is TGCAGCGTTGGGAGTGGGTACAATGAGCAGTTCTTC. This gives the protein CSVGSGYNEQFF.

The chain uses TRBV4-3 and TRBJ2-2, with 7 bases fitting TRBD1. This CDR3 is 13 amino acids long. CDR1 and CDR2 (germline): LGHNA, YSLEER. The J segment lost 12 bases and the V segment lost 1 base, leaving 5 bases of the junction unmatched. This CDR3 reads CASSQGQGVKLFF. The CDR3 DNA follows: TGCGCCAGCAGCCAAGGACAGGGTGTGAAGCTGTTTTTT.

This clone appeared many times. The V and J genes are TRBV2 and TRBJ2-3; 10 bases match TRBD2. From germline, CDR1 is SNHLY and CDR2 FYNNEI. V dropped 4 bases and J dropped 2; count of bases not matched to a gene: 3. The CDR3 contains 15 residues. As DNA, the CDR3 is TGTGCCAGCAGTGGGCTAGCGGGAGCCACAGATACGCAGTATTTT. It encodes CASSGLAGATDTQYF.

The chain couples TRBV27 to TRBJ2-3; the D is unclear. Germline V gene sequence: CDR1 MNHEY, CDR2 SMNVEV (reference sequence). V was clipped by 3 bases and J by 0 bases, with 7 bases between them. This CDR3 has 14 amino acids. CDR3 in amino acids: CASSFKVSTDTQYF. The CDR3 DNA is TGTGCCAGCAGTTTTAAAGTGAGCACAGATACGCAGTATTTT.

This clone was detected ten times or more. This CDR3 is also generated by other DNA sequences in the sample. V usage is TRBV28 and J usage is TRBJ1-1; no clear D. The CDR3 is 11 residues long. Germline lookup yields CDR1 MDHEN and CDR2 SYDVKM. V was clipped by 5 bases and J by 4 bases, with 5 bases between them. CDR3 in DNA: TGTGCCAGCAGTAGAGGCACTGAAGCTTTCTTT. Its protein product is CASSRGTEAFF.

The gene calls are TRBV6-5 and TRBJ2-3, with no clear D. V dropped 0 bases and J dropped 8 bases, with 9 bases sitting between them. The germline gives CDR1 MNHEY, CDR2 SVGAGI. The CDR3 consists of 13 residues. CDR3 nucleotides: TGTGCCAGCAGTTACTCGTATTACGCTACGCAGTATTTT. Its protein is CASSYSYYATQYF.

This clone has a handful of counts. V and J are TRBV6-5 and TRBJ1-3, with a weak D call TRBD1 (5 bases). From germline, CDR1 is MNHEY and CDR2 SVGAGI. This CDR3 spans 14 amino acids. The V and J ends lost 7 bases and 4 bases respectively, with 14 bases between them. The CDR3 bases are TGTGCCAGCACCCCGGGGCTGGGAGGAAACACCATATATTTT. Translated, it gives CASTPGLGGNTIYF.

With respect to this clone: Compared with germline, one end of the junction differs, possibly owing to a read error. The chain combines TRBV5-4 with TRBJ2-3, with 10 positions matching TRBD2. Germline V gene sequence: CDR1 SGHNT, CDR2 YYREEE (reference sequence). The CDR3 extends over 15 amino acids. CDR3 sequence (DNA): TGCGCCAGCAGCCAAGATCTAGCGGGAGATATCGGGCAGTATTTT. It translates to CASSQDLAGDIGQYF.

The V call is TRBV9, the J call TRBJ2-1; D gene uncertain. Trimming shortened V by 0 bases and J by 4 bases, and 11 bases separated the two germline ends. Looked up from germline, CDR1 is SGDLS and CDR2 is YYNGEE. This CDR3 comprises 15 residues. CDR3 in DNA: TGTGCCAGCAGCGTAGATTGGTACAAATACAATGAGCAGTTCTTC. Translation gives CASSVDWYKYNEQFF.

The chain combines TRBV7-3 with TRBJ2-7; TRBD2 matches 7 bases. This CDR3 comprises 15 residues. Germline V lookup: CDR1 SGHTA, CDR2 FQGTGA. The junction had 7 bases not matched to a gene; V was cut back by 1 base and J by 4 bases. Here the CDR3 DNA reads TGTGCCAGCAGCTTAAGTCCGGGACTACAATACGAGCAGTACTTC. It is translated as CASSLSPGLQYEQYF.

This chain connects TRBV7-3 to TRBJ2-2; 9 positions match TRBD1. The CDR3 is 14 residues long. V trimming: 8 bases; J trimming: 4 bases; junction bases outside the gene matches: 5. Per germline, CDR1 SGHTA and CDR2 FQGTGA. CDR3 protein: CASRRDRATGELFF. CDR3 DNA sequence: TGTGCCAGCCGGAGGGACAGGGCCACCGGGGAGCTGTTTTTT.

In this sample, this clone turned up many times. The chain links TRBV7-3 to TRBJ1-1; D gene ambiguous. In germline, CDR1 is SGHTA, CDR2 FQGTGA. The CDR3 covers 13 residues. With 6 bases removed from V and 1 base from J, the gap between germline ends came to 9 bases. The CDR3 protein is CASRMTPNTEAFF. The CDR3 coding sequence is TGTGCCAGCAGAATGACACCGAACACTGAAGCTTTCTTT.